These T cell receptor beta chains were read from a single sample in a study of blood T cell repertoires in COVID-19. Clones were sequenced by immunoSEQ multiplex PCR, and TCRdb holds only the in-frame ones, with some missing. The sample yields under 400,000 clones, 70% to 90% seen once. What was sequenced was PBMCs or T cells enriched from blood (not recorded which). Every receptor here comes from a woman aged 40 to 50 with acute COVID-19. Each CDR3 is given with its conserved first and last residue. A D gene is named only where the DNA matches it firmly. The size of a clone is reported for some rows only, either as once, few or many, or as a class for expanded clones.

cdr3_nt: TGTGCCAGCAGGGATGGTTCCGGACATGGAGAAAAACTGTTTTTT
cdr3_aa: CASRDGSGHGEKLFF
j_call: TRBJ1-4
v_call: TRBV6-5
cdr3_length: 15
d_call: NA
clone_size: NA

cdr3_nt: TGTGCCAGCAGTTTTCGGTCGAGTAACACTGAAGCTTTCTTT
cdr3_aa: CASSFRSSNTEAFF
j_call: TRBJ1-1
v_call: TRBV28
cdr3_length: 14
d_call: NA
clone_size: NA

cdr3_nt: TGTGCCAGCAGCGGACAGGGGGCGGGTGGCTACACCTTC
cdr3_aa: CASSGQGAGGYTF
j_call: TRBJ1-2
v_call: TRBV9
cdr3_length: 13
d_call: TRBD1
clone_size: NA

cdr3_nt: TGTGCCAGCAGCTTAGACAGGGGGCAGACAGATACGCAGTATTTT
cdr3_aa: CASSLDRGQTDTQYF
j_call: TRBJ2-3
v_call: TRBV11-2
cdr3_length: 15
d_call: TRBD1
clone_size: NA

cdr3_nt: TGTGCCAGCAGCCAAAACAGGGGTACTAATGAAAAACTGTTTTTT
cdr3_aa: CASSQNRGTNEKLFF
j_call: TRBJ1-4
v_call: TRBV11-2
cdr3_length: 15
d_call: TRBD1
clone_size: few

cdr3_nt: TGTGCCAGCACTCGGGACACTACCTACGAGCAGTACTTC
cdr3_aa: CASTRDTTYEQYF
j_call: TRBJ2-7
v_call: TRBV12-3/TRBV12-4
cdr3_length: 13
d_call: NA
clone_size: NA

cdr3_nt: TGTGCCATCAGCCTAGCGGGGGGTACGAACACCGGGGAGCTGTTTTTT
cdr3_aa: CAISLAGGTNTGELFF
j_call: TRBJ2-2
v_call: TRBV10-3
cdr3_length: 16
d_call: TRBD2
clone_size: NA

cdr3_nt: TGCGCCAGCAGCCCATCATCCAGGGGAGAGACCCAGTACTTC
cdr3_aa: CASSPSSRGETQYF
j_call: TRBJ2-5
v_call: TRBV5-1
cdr3_length: 14
d_call: NA
clone_size: NA

cdr3_nt: TGTGCCAGCAGTTTACGGAGAGCGGGGGTGGGCGAGCAGTACTTC
cdr3_aa: CASSLRRAGVGEQYF
j_call: TRBJ2-7
v_call: TRBV27
cdr3_length: 15
d_call: TRBD2
clone_size: NA

cdr3_nt: TGTGCCAGCACCGCCGTTCCTATAGGGGGGACAGGGGGCGGCTATGGCTACACCTTC
cdr3_aa: CASTAVPIGGTGGGYGYTF
j_call: TRBJ1-2
v_call: TRBV5-4
cdr3_length: 19
d_call: TRBD1
clone_size: NA

cdr3_nt: TGTGCCAGCAGCGTCACGGGACAGGCGAACTATAATTCACCCCTCCACTTT
cdr3_aa: CASSVTGQANYNSPLHF
j_call: TRBJ1-6
v_call: TRBV9
cdr3_length: 17
d_call: TRBD1
clone_size: NA

cdr3_nt: TGCGCCAGCAGCCAGGGGACAGGGGAGAATTCACCCCTCCACTTT
cdr3_aa: CASSQGTGENSPLHF
j_call: TRBJ1-6
v_call: TRBV4-3
cdr3_length: 15
d_call: TRBD1
clone_size: NA

cdr3_nt: TGTGCCAGCAGTGGACAGGGGTATGGCTACACCTTC
cdr3_aa: CASSGQGYGYTF
j_call: TRBJ1-2
v_call: TRBV28
cdr3_length: 12
d_call: TRBD1
clone_size: NA

cdr3_nt: TGTGCCAGCTCATTACCGGGACAGGGTTCCTACGAGCAGTACTTC
cdr3_aa: CASSLPGQGSYEQYF
j_call: TRBJ2-7
v_call: TRBV18
cdr3_length: 15
d_call: TRBD1
clone_size: NA

cdr3_nt: TGTGCCAGCAGTTCGGGTGTGCGGAGGGGCTTGCTTTGGAATGAGCAGTTCTTC
cdr3_aa: CASSSGVRRGLLWNEQFF
j_call: TRBJ2-1
v_call: TRBV28
cdr3_length: 18
d_call: NA
clone_size: NA

cdr3_nt: TGTGCCAGCAGCTTAGCGGGTCGTGGTGGGGAGACCCAGTACTTC
cdr3_aa: CASSLAGRGGETQYF
j_call: TRBJ2-5
v_call: TRBV11-3
cdr3_length: 15
d_call: NA
clone_size: NA

cdr3_nt: TGTGCCAGCAGCTTAGCTGTGACAGCCTATGGCTACACCTTC
cdr3_aa: CASSLAVTAYGYTF
j_call: TRBJ1-2
v_call: TRBV7-2
cdr3_length: 14
d_call: NA
clone_size: NA

cdr3_nt: TGTGCCAGCAGTTACTCGGCAGGGCTCACTGAAGCTTTCTTT
cdr3_aa: CASSYSAGLTEAFF
j_call: TRBJ1-1
v_call: TRBV6-5
cdr3_length: 14
d_call: NA
clone_size: NA

cdr3_nt: TGTGCCACCAGCAGAGATCCGGGACAGGGGGCATCCGGGGAGCTGTTTTTT
cdr3_aa: CATSRDPGQGASGELFF
j_call: TRBJ2-2
v_call: TRBV15
cdr3_length: 17
d_call: TRBD1
clone_size: NA

cdr3_nt: TGTGCCAGCAGCTTGGCCCCAGGAAAAGGCCAAGAGACCCAGTACTTC
cdr3_aa: CASSLAPGKGQETQYF
j_call: TRBJ2-5
v_call: TRBV5-6
cdr3_length: 16
d_call: NA
clone_size: NA

cdr3_nt: TGTGCCAGCACTAGACAGGGGGCCCCCTATGGCTACACCTTC
cdr3_aa: CASTRQGAPYGYTF
j_call: TRBJ1-2
v_call: TRBV2
cdr3_length: 14
d_call: TRBD1
clone_size: NA

cdr3_nt: TGTGCCAGCTCACCACCGTCACTCTACGGGGGCTACACCTTC
cdr3_aa: CASSPPSLYGGYTF
j_call: TRBJ1-2
v_call: TRBV18
cdr3_length: 14
d_call: NA
clone_size: once

cdr3_nt: TGTGCCAGCAGCGGGGGGGTTTTTGGAAACACCATATATTTT
cdr3_aa: CASSGGVFGNTIYF
j_call: TRBJ1-3
v_call: TRBV9
cdr3_length: 14
d_call: NA
clone_size: few

cdr3_nt: TGTGCCAGTAGACAGGGGGAGACTGGGGCCAACGTCCTGACTTTC
cdr3_aa: CASRQGETGANVLTF
j_call: TRBJ2-6
v_call: TRBV19
cdr3_length: 15
d_call: TRBD1
clone_size: few

cdr3_nt: TGCGCCAGCAGCTTGGGGGCTCGGCAGGGGGTTCGAGAGACCCAGTACTTC
cdr3_aa: CASSLGARQGVRETQYF
j_call: TRBJ2-5
v_call: TRBV5-1
cdr3_length: 17
d_call: TRBD1
clone_size: NA

cdr3_nt: TGTGCCAGCAGCCCGACAGGACAGGGGATTGACTATGGCTACACCTTC
cdr3_aa: CASSPTGQGIDYGYTF
j_call: TRBJ1-2
v_call: TRBV7-3
cdr3_length: 16
d_call: TRBD1
clone_size: NA

cdr3_nt: TGTGCCAGTAGTATCAGGGACTTTCGGTTGGGAGGCTACACCTTC
cdr3_aa: CASSIRDFRLGGYTF
j_call: TRBJ1-2
v_call: TRBV19
cdr3_length: 15
d_call: NA
clone_size: NA

cdr3_nt: TGTGCCAGCTCAGGGGCTCGGGACAGGGGGACTGAAGCTTTCTTT
cdr3_aa: CASSGARDRGTEAFF
j_call: TRBJ1-1
v_call: TRBV18
cdr3_length: 15
d_call: TRBD1
clone_size: once

cdr3_nt: TGTGCCAGCAGCTTAGAAAAGGGGGCGGGTGAAGCTTTCTTT
cdr3_aa: CASSLEKGAGEAFF
j_call: TRBJ1-1
v_call: TRBV7-9
cdr3_length: 14
d_call: TRBD1
clone_size: NA

cdr3_nt: TGTGCCAGCAGCTTGGGTCTTGTGGGACAGGGCATCTACGAGCAGTACTTC
cdr3_aa: CASSLGLVGQGIYEQYF
j_call: TRBJ2-7
v_call: TRBV5-6
cdr3_length: 17
d_call: TRBD1
clone_size: NA

cdr3_nt: TGTGCCAGCAGCGATATGACAGGGGAAAGGGGTTCACCCCTCCACTTT
cdr3_aa: CASSDMTGERGSPLHF
j_call: TRBJ1-6
v_call: TRBV5-4
cdr3_length: 16
d_call: TRBD1
clone_size: few

cdr3_nt: TGCGCCAGCAGCCAAGAGCGGGGCATCTATGGCTACACCTTC
cdr3_aa: CASSQERGIYGYTF
j_call: TRBJ1-2
v_call: TRBV4-3
cdr3_length: 14
d_call: NA
clone_size: NA

cdr3_nt: TGCGCCAGCAGCTTGGCCCGGGTAGCGGGAGTCGGAACAGATACGCAGTATTTT
cdr3_aa: CASSLARVAGVGTDTQYF
j_call: TRBJ2-3
v_call: TRBV5-1
cdr3_length: 18
d_call: TRBD2
clone_size: NA

cdr3_nt: TGTGCCAGCAGTTTGCGGGGGCCCAGGTCTGGGGCCAACGTCCTGACTTTC
cdr3_aa: CASSLRGPRSGANVLTF
j_call: TRBJ2-6
v_call: TRBV28
cdr3_length: 17
d_call: NA
clone_size: NA

cdr3_nt: TGTGCCAGCAGCCTCGGCGGCACGGGGAGCACCGGGGAGCTGTTTTTT
cdr3_aa: CASSLGGTGSTGELFF
j_call: TRBJ2-2
v_call: TRBV4-2
cdr3_length: 16
d_call: NA
clone_size: NA

cdr3_nt: TGTGCCAGCAGCCCAATACAACCGGGGATCCATGAGCAGTTCTTC
cdr3_aa: CASSPIQPGIHEQFF
j_call: TRBJ2-1
v_call: TRBV7-9
cdr3_length: 15
d_call: NA
clone_size: NA

cdr3_nt: TGTGCCAGCAGCGTAGGGATAGGGGCGGGAGGAGCGTACAATGAGCAGTTCTTC
cdr3_aa: CASSVGIGAGGAYNEQFF
j_call: TRBJ2-1
v_call: TRBV9
cdr3_length: 18
d_call: TRBD2
clone_size: once

cdr3_nt: TGTGCCAGCAGCTTGGTTTGGCTAGCCAAAAACATTCAGTACTTC
cdr3_aa: CASSLVWLAKNIQYF
j_call: TRBJ2-4
v_call: TRBV5-5
cdr3_length: 15
d_call: NA
clone_size: NA

cdr3_nt: TGTGCCAGCAGCTTAGCCCCAGGGGTCATATATTTT
cdr3_aa: CASSLAPGVIYF
j_call: TRBJ1-3
v_call: TRBV7-2
cdr3_length: 12
d_call: NA
clone_size: NA

cdr3_nt: TGTGCCAGCAGCGTCCCCTTGAACACTGAAGCTTTCTTT
cdr3_aa: CASSVPLNTEAFF
j_call: TRBJ1-1
v_call: TRBV5-8
cdr3_length: 13
d_call: NA
clone_size: NA

cdr3_nt: TGTGCCAGCAGTTTTGGTGCTAGCGGCTATGAGCAGTTCTTC
cdr3_aa: CASSFGASGYEQFF
j_call: TRBJ2-1
v_call: TRBV28
cdr3_length: 14
d_call: TRBD2
clone_size: NA

cdr3_nt: TGCAGCGTTGCCCAGCGGCCCAGCACAGATACGCAGTATTTT
cdr3_aa: CSVAQRPSTDTQYF
j_call: TRBJ2-3
v_call: TRBV29-1
cdr3_length: 14
d_call: NA
clone_size: NA

cdr3_nt: TGTGCCAGTAGTACAGGGTACGGCAATCAGCCCCAGCATTTT
cdr3_aa: CASSTGYGNQPQHF
j_call: TRBJ1-5
v_call: TRBV19
cdr3_length: 14
d_call: NA
clone_size: NA

cdr3_nt: TGTGCCAGCAGTTTGTCAGGACATTCTAACTATGGCTACACCTTC
cdr3_aa: CASSLSGHSNYGYTF
j_call: TRBJ1-2
v_call: TRBV28
cdr3_length: 15
d_call: NA
clone_size: NA

cdr3_nt: TGTGCCAGCAGCCAAGTTTCAGGGGCCCTGTTCTTC
cdr3_aa: CASSQVSGALFF
j_call: TRBJ2-1
v_call: TRBV3-1/TRBV3-2
cdr3_length: 12
d_call: NA
clone_size: NA

cdr3_nt: TGTGCCAGCTCACCACTAGCGGTATCGACTCAGGGAGAGACCCAGTACTTC
cdr3_aa: CASSPLAVSTQGETQYF
j_call: TRBJ2-5
v_call: TRBV18
cdr3_length: 17
d_call: NA
clone_size: NA

cdr3_nt: TGTGCCATCAGTGAGTCGAAAAGCGGGAGGGCCGCAGATACGCAGTATTTT
cdr3_aa: CAISESKSGRAADTQYF
j_call: TRBJ2-3
v_call: TRBV10-3
cdr3_length: 17
d_call: TRBD2
clone_size: NA

cdr3_nt: TGTGCCAGCTCACCACGACAGGGAGACTATGGCTACACCTTC
cdr3_aa: CASSPRQGDYGYTF
j_call: TRBJ1-2
v_call: TRBV18
cdr3_length: 14
d_call: TRBD1
clone_size: NA

cdr3_nt: TGTGCCAGCAGCCAAGCAGTGGGGACTAGCGAGACCTACGAGCAGTACTTC
cdr3_aa: CASSQAVGTSETYEQYF
j_call: TRBJ2-7
v_call: TRBV4-2
cdr3_length: 17
d_call: TRBD2
clone_size: NA

cdr3_nt: TGTGCCAGCAGCGTAACGGCGGGGGGGGATTACCAAGAGACCCAGTACTTC
cdr3_aa: CASSVTAGGDYQETQYF
j_call: TRBJ2-5
v_call: TRBV9
cdr3_length: 17
d_call: TRBD2
clone_size: few

cdr3_nt: TGTGCCAGCAGCGAAGGGACTAGCGGGGTCCAACGGCAGTACTTC
cdr3_aa: CASSEGTSGVQRQYF
j_call: TRBJ2-7
v_call: TRBV4-2
cdr3_length: 15
d_call: TRBD2
clone_size: NA

cdr3_nt: TGCAGTGCTAGTCGACTATGGAAAGACCTTAACACTGAAGCTTTCTTT
cdr3_aa: CSASRLWKDLNTEAFF
j_call: TRBJ1-1
v_call: TRBV20-1
cdr3_length: 16
d_call: NA
clone_size: NA

cdr3_nt: TGCGCCAGCAGTAATTTACATAGGAGTGAGGATACGCAGTATTTT
cdr3_aa: CASSNLHRSEDTQYF
j_call: TRBJ2-3
v_call: TRBV4-3
cdr3_length: 15
d_call: NA
clone_size: NA